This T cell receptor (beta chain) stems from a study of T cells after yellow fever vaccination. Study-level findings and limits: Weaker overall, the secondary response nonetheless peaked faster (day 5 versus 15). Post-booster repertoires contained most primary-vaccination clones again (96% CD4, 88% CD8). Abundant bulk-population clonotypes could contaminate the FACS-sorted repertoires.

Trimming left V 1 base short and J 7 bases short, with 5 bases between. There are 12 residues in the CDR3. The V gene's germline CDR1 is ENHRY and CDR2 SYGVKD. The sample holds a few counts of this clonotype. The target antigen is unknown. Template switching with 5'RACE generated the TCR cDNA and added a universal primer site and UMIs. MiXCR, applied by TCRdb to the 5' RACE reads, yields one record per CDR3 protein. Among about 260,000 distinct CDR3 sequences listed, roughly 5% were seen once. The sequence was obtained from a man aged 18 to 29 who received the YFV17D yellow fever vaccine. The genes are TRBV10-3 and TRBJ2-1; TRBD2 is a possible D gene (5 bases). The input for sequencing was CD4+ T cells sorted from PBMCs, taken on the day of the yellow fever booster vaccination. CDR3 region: CAISEWRNEQFF. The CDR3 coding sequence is TGTGCCATCAGTGAGTGGAGGAATGAGCAGTTCTTC.